This TCR beta chain was recovered during a study of response to subunit inactivated influenza vaccine. Study-level points and caveats: With each seasonal influenza vaccination, the authors suggested, few new T cells are recruited.

This clonotype was picked up a small number of times. Its antigen is currently unknown. TCRdb independently ran MiXCR on the RT-PCR reads; one entry per CDR3 protein. The table includes around 750,000 distinct CDR3 sequences, 21% detected once. Sequencing was performed on PBMCs from blood, taken around 5 days after vaccination. This sequence originates from a man in his forties or fifties who received an inactivated influenza vaccine.

CDR3 coding DNA: TGTGCCAGCTCACCATATATGGAGACCCAGTACTTC. This encodes CASSPYMETQYF. The chain links TRBV18 to TRBJ2-5; D call uncertain. The germline V and J ends were trimmed by 2 bases and 5 bases, with 6 bases remaining between them. Germline V CDR1 and CDR2: KGHSH, LQKENI. This CDR3 is 12 amino acids long.